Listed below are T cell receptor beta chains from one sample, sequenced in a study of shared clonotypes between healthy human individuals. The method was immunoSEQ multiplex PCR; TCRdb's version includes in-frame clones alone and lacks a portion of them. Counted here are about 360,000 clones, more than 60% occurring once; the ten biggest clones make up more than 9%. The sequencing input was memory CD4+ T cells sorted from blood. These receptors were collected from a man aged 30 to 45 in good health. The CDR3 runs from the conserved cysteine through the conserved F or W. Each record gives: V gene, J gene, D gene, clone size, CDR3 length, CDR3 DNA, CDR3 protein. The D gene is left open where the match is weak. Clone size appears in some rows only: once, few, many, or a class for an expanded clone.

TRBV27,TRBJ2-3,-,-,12,TGTGCCAGCAGTCCGACCCCGATCTCGCAGTATTTT,CASSPTPISQYF
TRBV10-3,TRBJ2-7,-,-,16,TGTGCCATCAGTGGGGGTCCGACGGAGGGAACCTACGAGCAGTACTTC,CAISGGPTEGTYEQYF
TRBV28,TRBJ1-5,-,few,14,TGTGCCAGCAGTTTCGGACAGTTCAATCAGCCCCAGCATTTT,CASSFGQFNQPQHF
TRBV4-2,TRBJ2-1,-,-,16,TGTGCCAGCAGCCAAGAGGGGACCCGGTGGGGCAATGAGCAGTTCTTC,CASSQEGTRWGNEQFF
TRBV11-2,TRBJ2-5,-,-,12,TGTGCCAGCAGCCGGCTACAAGAGACCCAGTACTTC,CASSRLQETQYF
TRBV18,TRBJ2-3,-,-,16,TGTGCCAGCTCACCTAAGATCCTAGATTTGGGAAATACGCAGTATTTT,CASSPKILDLGNTQYF
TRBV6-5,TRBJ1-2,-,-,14,TGTGCCAGCAGTTCGGGGACTCGGGACTATGGCTACACCTTC,CASSSGTRDYGYTF
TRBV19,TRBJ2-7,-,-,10,TGTGCCAGTAAGGGCCGGGAGCAGTACTTC,CASKGREQYF
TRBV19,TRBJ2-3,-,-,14,TGTGCCAGTAGTATCCGACTAAGCACAGATACGCAGTATTTT,CASSIRLSTDTQYF
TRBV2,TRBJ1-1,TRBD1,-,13,TGTGCCAGCAGTACAGGGGCAGGGACTGAAGCTTTCTTT,CASSTGAGTEAFF
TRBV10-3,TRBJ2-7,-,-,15,TGTGCCATCAGTGAGGGCCCGGGGCAGTCCTACGAGCAGTACTTC,CAISEGPGQSYEQYF
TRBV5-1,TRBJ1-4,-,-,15,TGCGCCAGCAGCTCCCAGGGAGGGGGAATGGAAAAACTGTTTTTT,CASSSQGGGMEKLFF
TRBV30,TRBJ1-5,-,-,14,TGTGCCTGGAGTACCGGGACGGTGAATCAGCCCCAGCATTTT,CAWSTGTVNQPQHF
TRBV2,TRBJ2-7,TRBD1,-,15,TGTGCCAGCAAAGGAGGGGGGACAGGGAGACACGAGCAGTACTTC,CASKGGGTGRHEQYF
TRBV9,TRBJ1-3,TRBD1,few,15,TGTGCCAGCAGTTACACCGGACAGGGCGGAAACACCATATATTTT,CASSYTGQGGNTIYF
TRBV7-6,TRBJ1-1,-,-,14,TGTGCCAGCAGCTTAGCTCAGGGGAACACTGAAGCTTTCTTT,CASSLAQGNTEAFF
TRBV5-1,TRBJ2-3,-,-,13,TGCGCCAGCAGCTTGGGCCGCACAGATACGCAGTATTTT,CASSLGRTDTQYF
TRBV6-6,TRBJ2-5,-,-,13,TGTGCCAGCAGCATCAGGAACCAAGAGACCCAGTACTTC,CASSIRNQETQYF
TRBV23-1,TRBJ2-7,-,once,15,TGCGCCAGCAGTCAAATTTGGGGGCCGTCCTACGAGCAGTACTTC,CASSQIWGPSYEQYF
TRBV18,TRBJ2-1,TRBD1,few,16,TGTGCCAGCTCACCACTGCCGGCGGACAGGGTGAATGAGCAGTTCTTC,CASSPLPADRVNEQFF
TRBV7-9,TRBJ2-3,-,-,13,TGTGCCAGCAGCCGTAGACAAACAGATACGCAGTATTTT,CASSRRQTDTQYF
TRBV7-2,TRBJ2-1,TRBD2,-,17,TGTGCCAGCAGCTTTGGGGGGAGCGGGAGACTCCGTAATGAGCAGTTCTTC,CASSFGGSGRLRNEQFF